This TCR beta chain emerged from a study of control samples from healthy donors and cancer patients (dated by TCRdb to about 2020). Library preparation was by the immunoSEQ multiplex PCR assay. TCRdb obtained this table from immuneACCESS and retained in-frame rearrangements with V and J assigned. These tables miss some clones; where compared with another copy, unresolved V genes account for less than half of the shortfall, and the remainder is unexplained. A total of 100,000 to 120,000 clones appear in this sample, roughly 88% of them only once. Roughly 4% of the sample is taken by the ten largest. CDR1 and CDR2 are read off the germline V gene as KGHSH and LQKENI. Including the terminal cysteine and phenylalanine, the CDR3 comprises 17 residues. Only the CDR3 part of the read is kept: 51 bases, read in frame from the first base. Trimming removed 4 bases from V and 0 bases from J, leaving 19 bases between the germline ends.

As concerns this clone: No antigen is known for it. Base-call qualities are not available, and no considerably larger clone is one nucleotide away.

Sequencing was done on a sample of PBMCs. This receptor was obtained from a woman aged 55-70 years with lung cancer. The chain uses TRBV18 and TRBJ2-7; the D segment cannot be called with confidence. The CDR3 in this case is CASSQAGGVLYSYEQYF. The DNA is TGTGCCAGCTCACAAGCAGGCGGCGTTTTGTACTCCTACGAGCAGTACTTC. When the CDR3 is completed using the reference TRBV18 and TRBJ2-7 genes on either side, the full variable domain is NAGVMQNPRHLVRRRGQEARLRCSPMKGHSHVYWYRQLPEEGLKFMVYLQKENIIDESGMPKERFSAEFPKEGPSILRIQQVVRGDSAAYFCASSQAGGVLYSYEQYFGPGTRLTVT.